This TCR beta chain was profiled in a study of T-cell reconstitution after alpha-beta-depleted transplantation in children. The V and J ends lost 4 bases and 2 bases respectively, with 13 bases between them. The CDR3 has 15 amino acids. Researchers prepared the TCRbeta library using unique molecular identifiers, the study reports. Via MiXCR, TCRdb re-called the PCR reads, giving one row per CDR3 protein. This table holds approximately 500,000 distinct CDR3 sequences, 25% to 30% found once. This clonotype has a handful of counts. Sequenced material: PBMCs, taken before TCRalphabeta/CD19-depleted stem cell transplant. The chain carries TRBV12-3 or TRBV12-4 and TRBJ2-3; D perhaps matches TRBD1 (5 bases). This clonotype originated in a boy under three years old with Wiskott-Aldrich syndrome, due to receive a stem cell transplant. The CDR3 DNA reads as TGTGCCAGCAGTTCCGAAGGGGTTGCCACAGATACGCAGTATTTT. It codes for CASSSEGVATDTQYF.